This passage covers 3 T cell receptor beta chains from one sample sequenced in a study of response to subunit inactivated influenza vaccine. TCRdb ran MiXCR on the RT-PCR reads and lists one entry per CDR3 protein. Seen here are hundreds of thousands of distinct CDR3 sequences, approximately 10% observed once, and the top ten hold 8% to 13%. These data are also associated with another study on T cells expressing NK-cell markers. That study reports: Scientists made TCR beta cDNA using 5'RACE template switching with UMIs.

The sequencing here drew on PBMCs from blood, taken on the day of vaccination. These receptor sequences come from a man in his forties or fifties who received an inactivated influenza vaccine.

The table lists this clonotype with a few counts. CDR3: CASSLLRGVGYEETQYF. Here the CDR3 DNA reads TGTGCCAGCAGTTTACTCAGGGGTGTCGGGTATGAAGAGACCCAGTACTTC. The chain links TRBV28 to TRBJ2-5; maybe TRBD1 (6 bases). This CDR3 has 17 amino acids. Trimming removed 2 bases from V and 3 bases from J, with 19 bases in between. The germline CDR1 and CDR2 sequences are MDHEN and SYDVKM.

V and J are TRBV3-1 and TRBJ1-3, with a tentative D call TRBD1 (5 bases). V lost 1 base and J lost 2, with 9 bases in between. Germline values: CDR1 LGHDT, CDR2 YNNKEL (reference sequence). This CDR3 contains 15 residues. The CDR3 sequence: CASSQGGGTGNTIYF. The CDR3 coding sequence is TGTGCCAGCAGCCAAGGTGGGGGGACTGGAAACACCATATATTTT.

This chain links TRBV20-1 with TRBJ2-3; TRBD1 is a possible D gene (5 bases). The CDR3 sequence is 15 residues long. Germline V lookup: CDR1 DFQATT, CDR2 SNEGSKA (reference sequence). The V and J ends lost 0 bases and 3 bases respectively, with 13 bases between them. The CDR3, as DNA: TGCAGTGCTAGAGATCTTGGGGCAGGAACAGATACGCAGTATTTT. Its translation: CSARDLGAGTDTQYF.